The 18 T cell receptor beta chains reported below all come from one sample, sequenced in a study of shared clonotypes between healthy human individuals. Produced via immunoSEQ multiplex PCR; TCRdb's table is partial and in-frame only. The data contain more than 850,000 clones, about 84% of them singletons. Input material: memory CD4+ T cells from PBMCs. This sample's subset: CD45RA-negative fraction. These receptors were collected from a man younger than 35 in good health. Some clones in this sample may be carry-over from other donors' samples.

V gene TRBV10-2 combines with J gene TRBJ1-2; TRBD1 is a possible D gene (5 bases). Trimming took 6 bases from V and 6 from J, leaving 17 bases between them. Germline-derived CDR1 and CDR2 are WSHSY and SAAADI. This CDR3 contains 14 residues. The DNA for the CDR3 is TGCGCCAGCAGATCGGGACGCTTGGGGGATGGCTACACCTTC. Its translation is CASRSGRLGDGYTF.

This clone was observed once. The V call is TRBV28, the J call TRBJ1-4, with a tentative D call TRBD1 (6 bases). The CDR3 is made up of 16 amino acids. Trimming shortened V by 7 bases and J by 10 bases, and 25 bases separated the two germline ends. The germline CDR1 and CDR2 sequences are MDHEN and SYDVKM. The CDR3 sequence: CASTTQGAREGGKLFF. In nucleotides, the CDR3 is TGTGCCAGCACCACTCAAGGAGCCAGGGAGGGGGGAAAACTGTTTTTT.

Comments on this clone: Other DNA sequences in this specimen translate into the identical CDR3. The chain recombines TRBV30 with TRBJ2-3; D is unclear. The CDR3 consists of 11 residues. Germline CDR1 reads GTSNPN; CDR2 reads SVGIG (reference sequence). V was trimmed by 0 bases and J by 6 bases, leaving 4 bases between them. CDR3 loop: CAWSVPDTQYF. The CDR3 nucleotides read TGTGCCTGGAGTGTCCCCGATACGCAGTATTTT.

This clone was picked up many times. V gene TRBV27 combines with J gene TRBJ1-1; 8 nucleotides align to TRBD1. Losses at the gene ends were 3 bases for V and 5 bases for J; bases not matched to a gene: 5. Germline values: CDR1 MNHEY, CDR2 SMNVEV (reference sequence). The CDR3 has 14 amino acids. This CDR3 is CASSFGTGGTEAFF. The CDR3 region has the DNA TGTGCCAGCAGTTTCGGGACAGGAGGGACTGAAGCTTTCTTT.

This chain uses TRBV5-1 with TRBJ2-1; D possibly corresponds to TRBD2 (5 bases). Trimming cost V 0 bases and J 7 bases, with 17 bases left between them. CDR1 SGHRS and CDR2 YFSETQ come from the germline V gene. This CDR3 is built from 16 residues. CDR3 coding DNA: TGCGCCAGCAGCTTGGCCAGTGGGGAGCTGGGGAATGAGCAGTTCTTC. This sequence encodes CASSLASGELGNEQFF.

This clone was detected a few times. The chain has TRBV7-8 and TRBJ1-4; 7 bases line up with TRBD1. CDR1 and CDR2 from the germline V gene are SGHVS and FQNEAQ. This CDR3 is built from 15 residues. The trim removed 7 bases at V and 3 bases at J, leaving 8 bases unmatched. The CDR3 bases are TGTGCCAGCACGGCACAGGGGTACGCTAATGAAAAACTGTTTTTT. Its protein product is CASTAQGYANEKLFF.

This chain links TRBV29-1 with TRBJ1-3; D perhaps matches TRBD1 (6 bases). V shed 7 bases and J shed 4 bases, with 14 bases lying between them. This CDR3 spans 13 amino acids. Germline lookup yields CDR1 SQVTM and CDR2 ANQGSEA. The CDR3 sequence: CSATGFLGNTIYF. In DNA, the CDR3 is TGCAGCGCTACAGGGTTCCTCGGAAACACCATATATTTT.

The chain joins TRBV19 to TRBJ2-7; D may correspond to TRBD1 or TRBD2 (6 bases each). This CDR3 contains 15 residues. Germline lookup yields CDR1 LNHDA and CDR2 SQIVND (reference sequence). The ends were cut back, 6 bases at V and 0 bases at J, with 15 bases in the middle. The CDR3 spells CASRPSGAYSYEQYF. The CDR3 DNA follows: TGTGCCAGTAGACCATCGGGGGCCTACTCCTACGAGCAGTACTTC.

V usage is TRBV7-2 and J usage is TRBJ2-7, with no clear D. V shed 5 bases and J shed 1 base, with 3 bases lying between them. The germline CDR1 and CDR2 sequences are SGHTA and FQGNSA. The CDR3 runs to 11 residues. The DNA for the CDR3 is TGTGCCAGCAGCACTTCCTACGAGCAGTACTTC. The encoded protein is CASSTSYEQYF.

This clone is a singleton in its sample. V usage is TRBV29-1 and J usage is TRBJ2-6; D is ambiguous. V lost 3 bases and J lost 0, with 6 bases in between. Germline CDR1 reads SQVTM; CDR2 reads ANQGSEA. This CDR3 spans 14 amino acids. The CDR3, as DNA: TGCAGCGTTGAGTTTCCCTCTGGGGCCAACGTCCTGACTTTC. This encodes CSVEFPSGANVLTF.

The chain employs TRBV23-1 and TRBJ1-3; 8 positions match TRBD1. TRBV23-1 carries the ORF label, with uncertain function. V lost 1 base, J lost 4 bases, and 0 bases stayed unmatched. The CDR3 is 14 residues long. CDR3 region: CASSQWDRGNTIYF. The CDR3 DNA is TGCGCCAGCAGTCAATGGGACAGGGGAAACACCATATATTTT.

V is TRBV7-2 and J is TRBJ2-7, with 9 bases that match TRBD2. The CDR3 is 15 amino acids. Germline values: CDR1 SGHTA, CDR2 FQGNSA. With V trimmed by 5 bases and J by 4 bases, 9 bases remained unmatched. The CDR3 coding sequence is TGTGCCAGCAGCACCGCCCCCAGCGGGAGGTACGAGCAGTACTTC. Translated: CASSTAPSGRYEQYF.

The rearrangement joins TRBV19 to TRBJ1-3; 10 bases fit TRBD1. The CDR3 spans 16 residues. V trimming: 9 bases; J trimming: 0 bases; junction bases outside the gene matches: 8. Germline CDR1 is LNHDA and CDR2 is SQIVND (reference sequence). The DNA of the CDR3 is TGTGCCAGCGGGACAGGGGCCCCCTTCTCTGGAAACACCATATATTTT. It yields the protein CASGTGAPFSGNTIYF.

The rearrangement uses TRBV7-3 and TRBJ1-2; D not resolved. The CDR3 loop spans 14 amino acids. V lost 1 base to trimming and J lost 1 base, with 7 bases between them. Looked up from germline, CDR1 is SGHTA and CDR2 is FQGTGA. The chain's CDR3 is CASSLNRDNYGYTF. The CDR3 coding sequence is TGTGCCAGCAGCTTAAACCGGGATAACTATGGCTACACCTTC.

The chain has TRBV6-6 and TRBJ2-1; TRBD2 is a possible D gene (7 bases). This CDR3 spans 14 amino acids. V was pared by 0 bases and J by 10 bases, with 13 bases between. Germline values: CDR1 MNHNY, CDR2 SVGAGI (reference sequence). CDR3 loop: CASSYSGGAGEQFF. The CDR3 DNA reads as TGTGCCAGCAGTTACTCAGGGGGGGCTGGGGAGCAGTTCTTC.

V gene TRBV6-6 combines with J gene TRBJ1-1; perhaps TRBD1 as D (5 bases). The V and J ends lost 3 bases and 7 bases respectively, with 12 bases between them. The germline V gene encodes CDR1 MNHNY and CDR2 SVGAGI (reference sequence). This CDR3 has 13 amino acids. CDR3 bases: TGTGCCAGCAGTTATAAAGGGGAGCTTGAAGCTTTCTTT. Its translation: CASSYKGELEAFF.

V and J are TRBV10-1 and TRBJ2-1, with TRBD2 identical over 7 bases. CDR1 and CDR2 from the germline V gene are WNHNN and SYGVQD (reference sequence). This CDR3 has 14 residues. After removal of 3 bases from V and 7 bases from J, the junction contained 6 bases not matched to a gene. CDR3 protein: CASSDGGGVNEQFF. CDR3 DNA sequence: TGCGCCAGCAGTGACGGCGGGGGAGTTAATGAGCAGTTCTTC.

This sequence joins TRBV30 and TRBJ1-3, with D perhaps TRBD1 (6 bases). This CDR3 contains 13 residues. CDR1 GTSNPN and CDR2 SVGIG come from the germline V gene (reference sequence). Between the trimmed V and J ends, which lost 2 bases and 1 base, there was a span of 6 bases. The CDR3 is CAWSTGSGNTIYF. The CDR3 bases are TGTGCCTGGAGTACAGGGTCTGGAAACACCATATATTTT.